These 6 T cell receptor beta chains were all obtained from the same sample, sequenced in a study of blood T cell repertoires in COVID-19. Measured with immunoSEQ multiplex PCR; TCRdb has only the in-frame clones, and not every one. The sample records under 500,000 clones, 87% being singletons. The sequencing input was PBMCs or T cells enriched from blood (not recorded which). These receptors came from a woman between 18 and 29 years old with acute COVID-19.

This chain connects TRBV23-1 to TRBJ2-6; D gene ambiguous. TRBV23-1 is assigned to the ORF class and has an uncertain function. Trimming took off 6 bases at V and 1 base at J, with 10 bases between the two ends. This CDR3 spans 15 amino acids. CDR3 protein: CASSRKSSGANVLTF. The CDR3 DNA sequence: TGCGCCAGCAGCAGGAAATCATCTGGGGCCAACGTCCTGACTTTC.

V and J are TRBV4-1 and TRBJ2-1; 12 bases fit TRBD2. Trimming cost V 4 bases and J 8 bases; bases outside gene matches: 6. The CDR3 contains 15 residues. From germline, CDR1 is MGHRA and CDR2 YSYEKL. The CDR3 loop is CASSLTSGRPDEQFF. CDR3 DNA: TGCGCCAGCAGCCTGACTAGCGGGAGACCTGATGAGCAGTTCTTC.

The chain carries TRBV7-9 and TRBJ2-7, with 8 bases that match TRBD2. With 9 bases clipped from V and 0 bases from J, the junction kept 13 bases outside the gene matches. Germline V gene data show CDR1 as SEHNR and CDR2 as FQNEAQ (reference sequence). The CDR3 contains 16 residues. The CDR3: CASGDSGTKPSYEQYF. As DNA, the CDR3 is TGTGCCAGTGGGGATAGCGGGACCAAACCCTCCTACGAGCAGTACTTC.

V and J are TRBV27 and TRBJ1-1, with D perhaps TRBD1 (6 bases). Germline CDR1 is MNHEY and CDR2 is SMNVEV (reference sequence). Trimming shortened V by 6 bases and J by 0 bases, and 20 bases separated the two germline ends. The CDR3 length is 17 residues. The CDR3 here is CASRANREIIMNTEAFF. The CDR3 bases are TGTGCCAGCAGGGCAAACAGGGAAATTATCATGAACACTGAAGCTTTCTTT.

The chain recombines TRBV7-8 with TRBJ1-1; the D gene is possibly TRBD1 (5 bases). Germline V CDR1 and CDR2: SGHVS, FQNEAQ. CDR3 length equals 16 residues. The V and J ends lost 1 base and 1 base respectively, with 13 bases between them. DNA of the CDR3: TGTGCCAGCAGCTTAGGAACCAGGAGGGGGAACACTGAAGCTTTCTTT. Amino acid sequence: CASSLGTRRGNTEAFF.

This sequence joins TRBV7-9 and TRBJ1-2; D is perhaps TRBD1 (6 bases). The CDR3 runs to 18 residues. Deletions cut 5 bases from V and 4 bases from J, with 26 bases between. CDR1 and CDR2 (germline): SEHNR, FQNEAQ (reference sequence). The CDR3 loop is CASSRKTGQVYIGYGYTF. DNA for the CDR3: TGTGCCAGCAGCCGTAAAACGGGACAAGTATATATTGGCTATGGCTACACCTTC.